The clone carrying this T cell receptor beta chain was seen ten or more times. Its antigen is still unknown. These data originate in a study of glioma-infiltrating T cells. Study-wide results and limits: Only very few CDR3 sequences appeared in both tissue and blood. Non-neoplastic patients had below-expected tissue-blood divergence, while all gliomas exceeded expectation.

Using RNA template, CDR3s of TCR alpha and beta were amplified with iRepertoire arm-PCR. Tissue mRNA or PBMC total RNA, 100-400 ng, went into one-step reverse transcription and amplification. Each CDR3 protein gets one entry after TCRdb re-called the multiplex PCR reads with MiXCR. The sample consists of about 93,000 distinct CDR3 sequences, approximately 42% of them appearing once. Germline loops: CDR1 MNHNS, CDR2 SASEGT. V was shortened by 7 bases and J by 4 bases, with 19 bases between the two germline ends. The CDR3 contains 15 residues. The chain employs TRBV6-1 and TRBJ1-1, with TRBD1 as a possible D gene (6 bases). The sequence derives from a human donor with low-grade glioma or glioblastoma, undergoing nonglioma brain surgery, or in good health (not recorded which). Sequenced sample: glioma tissue, nonneoplastic brain tissue, or PBMCs (not recorded which). In nucleotides, the CDR3 is TGTGCCAGCACCCTGACAGGTCCTTCGGGCACTGAAGCTTTCTTT. This gives the protein CASTLTGPSGTEAFF.